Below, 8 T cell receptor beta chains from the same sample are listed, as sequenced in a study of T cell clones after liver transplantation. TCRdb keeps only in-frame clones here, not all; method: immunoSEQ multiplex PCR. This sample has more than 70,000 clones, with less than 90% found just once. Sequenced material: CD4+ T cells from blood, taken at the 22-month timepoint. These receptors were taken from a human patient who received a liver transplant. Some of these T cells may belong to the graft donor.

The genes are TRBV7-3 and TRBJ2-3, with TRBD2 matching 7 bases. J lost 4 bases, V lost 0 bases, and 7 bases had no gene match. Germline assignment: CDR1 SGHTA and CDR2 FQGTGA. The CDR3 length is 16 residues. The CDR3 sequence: CASSLTGTGGADTQYF. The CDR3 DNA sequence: TGTGCCAGCAGCTTAACGGGAACGGGGGGAGCAGATACGCAGTATTTT.

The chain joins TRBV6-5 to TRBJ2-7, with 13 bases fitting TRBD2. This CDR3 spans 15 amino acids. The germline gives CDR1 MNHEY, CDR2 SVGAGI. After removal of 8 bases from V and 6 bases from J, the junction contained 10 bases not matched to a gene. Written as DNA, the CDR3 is TGTGCCAGCCAGGCACCGGGACTAGCGGGACTCGAGCAGTACTTC. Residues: CASQAPGLAGLEQYF.

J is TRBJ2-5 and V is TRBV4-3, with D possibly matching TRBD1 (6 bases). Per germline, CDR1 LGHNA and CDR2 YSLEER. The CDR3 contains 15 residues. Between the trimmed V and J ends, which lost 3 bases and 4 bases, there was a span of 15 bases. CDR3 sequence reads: CASSHGTTARETQYF. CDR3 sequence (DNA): TGCGCCAGCAGCCATGGGACAACCGCCAGAGAGACCCAGTACTTC.

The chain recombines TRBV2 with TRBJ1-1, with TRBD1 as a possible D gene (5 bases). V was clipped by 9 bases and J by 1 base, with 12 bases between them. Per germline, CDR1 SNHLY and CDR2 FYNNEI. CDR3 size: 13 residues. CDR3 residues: CASRIRENTEAFF. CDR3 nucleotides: TGTGCCAGTCGAATCAGGGAGAACACTGAAGCTTTCTTT.

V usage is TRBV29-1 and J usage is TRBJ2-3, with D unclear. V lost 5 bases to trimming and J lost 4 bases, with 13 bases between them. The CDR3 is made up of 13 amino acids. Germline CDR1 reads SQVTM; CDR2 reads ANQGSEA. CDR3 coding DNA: TGCAGCGTTCGTGACCTAGATCCAGATACGCAGTATTTT. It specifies CSVRDLDPDTQYF.

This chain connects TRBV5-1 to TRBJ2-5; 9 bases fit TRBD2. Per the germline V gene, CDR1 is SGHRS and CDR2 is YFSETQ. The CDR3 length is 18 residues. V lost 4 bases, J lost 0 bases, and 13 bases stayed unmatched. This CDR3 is CASSVGGRADWYQETQYF. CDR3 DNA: TGCGCCAGCAGCGTAGGCGGGAGGGCCGACTGGTACCAAGAGACCCAGTACTTC.

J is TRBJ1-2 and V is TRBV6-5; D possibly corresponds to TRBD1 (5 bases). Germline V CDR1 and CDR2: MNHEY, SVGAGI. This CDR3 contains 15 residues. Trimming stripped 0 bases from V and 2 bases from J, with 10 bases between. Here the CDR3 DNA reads TGTGCCAGCAGTTACTCGGGGACGGTGAACTATGGCTACACCTTC. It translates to CASSYSGTVNYGYTF.

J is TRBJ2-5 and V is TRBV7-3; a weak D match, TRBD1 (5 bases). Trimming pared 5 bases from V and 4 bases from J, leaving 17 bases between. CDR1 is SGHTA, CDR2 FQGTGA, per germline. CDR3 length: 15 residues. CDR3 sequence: CASSQSGSLRETQYF. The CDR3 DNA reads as TGTGCCAGCAGCCAATCAGGGTCCCTGCGAGAGACCCAGTACTTC.